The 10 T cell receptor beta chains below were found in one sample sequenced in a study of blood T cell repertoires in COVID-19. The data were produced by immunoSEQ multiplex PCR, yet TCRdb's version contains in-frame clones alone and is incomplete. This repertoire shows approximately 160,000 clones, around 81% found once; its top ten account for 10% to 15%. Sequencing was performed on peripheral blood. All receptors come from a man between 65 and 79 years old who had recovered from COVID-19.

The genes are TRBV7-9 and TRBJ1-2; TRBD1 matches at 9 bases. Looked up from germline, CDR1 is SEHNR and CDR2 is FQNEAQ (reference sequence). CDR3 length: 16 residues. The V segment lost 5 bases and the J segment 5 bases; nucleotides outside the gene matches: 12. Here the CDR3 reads CASSLLTGGSGYGYTF. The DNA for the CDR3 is TGTGCCAGCAGCCTCCTCACAGGGGGCAGTGGGTATGGCTACACCTTC.

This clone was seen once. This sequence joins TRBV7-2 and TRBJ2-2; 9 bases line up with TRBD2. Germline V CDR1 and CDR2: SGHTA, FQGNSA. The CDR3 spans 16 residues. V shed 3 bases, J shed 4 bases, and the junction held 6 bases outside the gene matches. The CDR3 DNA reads TGTGCCAGCAGCTTGGGTGGCGGGAGGGGCACCGGGGAGCTGTTTTTT. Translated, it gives CASSLGGGRGTGELFF.

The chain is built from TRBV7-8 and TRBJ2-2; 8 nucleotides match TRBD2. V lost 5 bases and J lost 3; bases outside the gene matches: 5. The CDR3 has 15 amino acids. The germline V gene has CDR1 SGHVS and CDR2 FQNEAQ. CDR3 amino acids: CASSPGGGYTGELFF. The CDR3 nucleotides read TGTGCCAGCAGCCCCGGGGGGGGGTACACCGGGGAGCTGTTTTTT.

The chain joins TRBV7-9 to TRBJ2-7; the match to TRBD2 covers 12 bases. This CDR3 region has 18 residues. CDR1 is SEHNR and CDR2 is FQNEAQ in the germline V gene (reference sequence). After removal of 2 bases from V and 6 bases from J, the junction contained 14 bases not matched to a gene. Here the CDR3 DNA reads TGTGCCAGCAGCTTAAGTGGGCCGAGACTAGCGGGAGTTGGCGAGCAGTACTTC. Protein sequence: CASSLSGPRLAGVGEQYF.

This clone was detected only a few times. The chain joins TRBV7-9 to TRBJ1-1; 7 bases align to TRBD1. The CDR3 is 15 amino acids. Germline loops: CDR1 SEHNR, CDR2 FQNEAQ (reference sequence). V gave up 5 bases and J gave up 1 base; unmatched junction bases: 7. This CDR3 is CASSSWDRQNTEAFF. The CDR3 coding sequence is TGTGCCAGCAGCAGCTGGGACAGACAGAACACTGAAGCTTTCTTT.

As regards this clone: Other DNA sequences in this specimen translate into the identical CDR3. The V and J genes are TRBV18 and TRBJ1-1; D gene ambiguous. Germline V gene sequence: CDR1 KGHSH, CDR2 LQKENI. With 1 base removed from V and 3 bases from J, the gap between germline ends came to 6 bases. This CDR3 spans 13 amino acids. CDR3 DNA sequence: TGTGCCAGCTCACCACGGGAGGACACTGAAGCTTTCTTT. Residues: CASSPREDTEAFF. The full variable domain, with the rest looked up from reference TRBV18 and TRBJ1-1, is NAGVMQNPRHLVRRRGQEARLRCSPMKGHSHVYWYRQLPEEGLKFMVYLQKENIIDESGMPKERFSAEFPKEGPSILRIQQVVRGDSAAYFCASSPREDTEAFFGQGTRLTVV.

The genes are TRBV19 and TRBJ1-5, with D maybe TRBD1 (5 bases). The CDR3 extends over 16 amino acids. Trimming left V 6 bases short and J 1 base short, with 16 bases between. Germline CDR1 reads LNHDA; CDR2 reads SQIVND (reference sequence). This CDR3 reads CASSTLGGWSNQPQHF. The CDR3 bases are TGTGCCAGTAGCACCCTTGGGGGGTGGAGCAATCAGCCCCAGCATTTT.

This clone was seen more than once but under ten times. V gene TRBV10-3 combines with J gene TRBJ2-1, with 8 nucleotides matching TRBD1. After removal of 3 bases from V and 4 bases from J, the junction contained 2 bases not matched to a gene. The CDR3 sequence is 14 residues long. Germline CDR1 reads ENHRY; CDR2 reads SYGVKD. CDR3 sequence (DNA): TGTGCCATCAGTGACCGACAGGGGTACAATGAGCAGTTCTTC. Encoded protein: CAISDRQGYNEQFF.

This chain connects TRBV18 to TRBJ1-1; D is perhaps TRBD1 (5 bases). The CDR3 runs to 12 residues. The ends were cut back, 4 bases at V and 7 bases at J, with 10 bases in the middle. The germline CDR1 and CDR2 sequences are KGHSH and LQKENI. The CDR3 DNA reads TGTGCCAGCTCACTGGGGGAGGGTGAAGCTTTCTTT. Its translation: CASSLGEGEAFF.

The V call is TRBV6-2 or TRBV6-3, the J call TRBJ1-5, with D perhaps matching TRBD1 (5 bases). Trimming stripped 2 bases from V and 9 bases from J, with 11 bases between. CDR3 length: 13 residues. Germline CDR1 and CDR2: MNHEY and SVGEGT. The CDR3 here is CASSYSQGRPQHF. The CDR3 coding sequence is TGTGCCAGCAGTTACAGTCAGGGAAGGCCCCAGCATTTT.